The entry below describes one T cell receptor (beta chain). Antigen specificity is unknown. At one end the junction does not follow the germline gene, possibly because of a read error. This sample's RNA came from whole unsorted tissue. There are 14 residues in the CDR3. Germline lookup yields CDR1 DFQATT and CDR2 SNEGSKA (reference sequence). A modified ARM-PCR protocol with three rounds of nested PCR amplified TCRbeta. TCRdb called the multiplex PCR reads again in MiXCR, with one record for every CDR3 protein. Of 68,000 or so distinct CDR3 sequences listed, about three fifths were seen once; the top ten hold just over 20%. The sample originates from a study of tumor and adjacent non-tumor tissue in lung cancer. Study information: There were about twelve adenocarcinoma, a couple of squamous cell carcinoma and 1 small cell lung cancer cases. Findings of the study overall: Tumor tissue had significantly higher TCR diversity than normal lung. Top 100 clones took a larger repertoire share in normal lung.

V gene TRBV20-1 combines with J gene TRBJ1-2, with 10 positions matching TRBD1. The sequenced material came from lung tumor tissue. This receptor was identified in a man aged 45-65 years with non-small cell lung cancer. CDR3 amino acids: CGARQGAQDYSYTF. As DNA, the CDR3 is TGCGGTGCTAGACAGGGGGCGCAGGACTATAGCTACACCTTC.